These T cell receptor beta chains were read from a single sample in a study of T cell responses to AZD1222 COVID-19 vaccine. TCRdb keeps only in-frame clones here, not all; method: immunoSEQ multiplex PCR. The table has roughly 170,000 clones, 94% seen once. This specimen was peripheral blood, taken 28 days after the second AZD1222 dose. These receptors were obtained from an adult who received the AZD1222 COVID-19 vaccine. Each CDR3 is given with its conserved first and last residue. A D gene is named only where the DNA matches it firmly. The listing skips clone size in some rows; elsewhere it reads once, few, many or a size class.

.,TRBD1,TRBV5-1,TRBJ1-2,CASSRTGFNYGYTF,TGCGCCAGCAGCCGGACAGGTTTCAACTATGGCTACACCTTC
.,.,TRBV4-3,TRBJ1-1,CASSQDRGSSTEAFF,TGCGCCAGCAGCCAAGATAGGGGCTCGAGCACTGAAGCTTTCTTT
.,.,TRBV19,TRBJ1-6,CASSTSFNSPLHF,TGTGCCAGTAGTACCTCTTTTAATTCACCCCTCCACTTT
.,TRBD1,TRBV6-5,TRBJ2-3,CASSYAMTGSTDTQYF,TGTGCCAGCAGTTACGCTATGACAGGGAGCACAGATACGCAGTATTTT
.,.,TRBV7-9,TRBJ1-2,CASSPQGNYGYTF,TGTGCCAGCAGCCCCCAGGGGAACTATGGCTACACCTTC
.,.,TRBV27,TRBJ1-6,CASSLQGWNSPLHF,TGTGCCAGCAGCCTACAGGGTTGGAATTCACCCCTCCACTTT
.,.,TRBV7-2,TRBJ1-1,CASSSLGAFEAFF,TGTGCCAGCAGCTCCCTGGGGGCCTTTGAAGCTTTCTTT
.,.,TRBV3-1/TRBV3-2,TRBJ2-3,CASSQRGATSTDTQYF,TGTGCCAGCAGCCAACGAGGTGCTACGAGCACAGATACGCAGTATTTT
.,TRBD1,TRBV7-9,TRBJ1-3,CASSLGQETGNTIYF,TGTGCCAGCAGCCTCGGACAGGAAACTGGAAACACCATATATTTT
.,TRBD1,TRBV5-1,TRBJ1-3,CASSLGQGAGNTIYF,TGCGCCAGCAGCTTGGGACAGGGTGCTGGAAACACCATATATTTT
.,.,TRBV19,TRBJ2-1,CARRTVNEQFF,TGTGCCAGGCGGACAGTCAATGAGCAGTTCTTC
.,TRBD1,TRBV6-1,TRBJ1-2,CASSEPQQGNYGYTF,TGTGCCAGCAGTGAACCCCAACAGGGGAACTATGGCTACACCTTC
.,.,TRBV28,TRBJ1-1,CASSFSREIMNTEAFF,TGTGCCAGCAGTTTTAGTAGGGAAATCATGAACACTGAAGCTTTCTTT
once,.,TRBV7-8,TRBJ1-1,CASSLAESTGNRAFF,TGTGCCAGCAGCTTAGCGGAGTCAACCGGGAACCGAGCTTTCTTT
.,TRBD1,TRBV6-5,TRBJ2-7,CASRRLTGDYEQYF,TGTGCCAGCAGAAGGCTAACAGGGGACTACGAGCAGTACTTC
.,.,TRBV15,TRBJ2-7,CATSPLRVTEQYF,TGTGCCACCAGCCCGCTCAGGGTTACCGAGCAGTACTTC
.,.,TRBV5-4,TRBJ1-5,CASSKDHQPQHF,TGTGCCAGCAGCAAGGACCATCAGCCCCAGCATTTT
.,.,TRBV5-1,TRBJ1-6,CASSLDSNSPLHF,TGCGCCAGCAGCTTGGACAGTAATTCACCCCTCCACTTT
.,.,TRBV5-1,TRBJ2-1,CASSLAGWLNNEQFF,TGCGCCAGCAGCTTGGCAGGGTGGTTGAACAATGAGCAGTTCTTC
.,.,TRBV21-1,TRBJ1-2,CASSMGFSKSYGYTF,TGTGCCAGCAGCATGGGGTTTTCCAAGTCTTATGGCTACACCTTC
.,TRBD1,TRBV7-9,TRBJ2-7,CASKQGLYEQYF,TGTGCCAGCAAACAGGGGCTGTACGAGCAGTACTTC
.,.,TRBV9,TRBJ2-3,CASSVAGSSTDTQYF,TGTGCCAGCAGCGTCGCGGGGTCTAGCACAGATACGCAGTATTTT
.,.,TRBV30,TRBJ1-2,CAWRPSAGNYGYTF,TGTGCCTGGAGGCCCTCGGCAGGAAACTATGGCTACACCTTC
.,.,TRBV5-1,TRBJ2-5,CASSLAGIGGTETQYF,TGCGCCAGCAGCTTGGCCGGGATAGGGGGAACCGAGACCCAGTACTTC